What follows are 18 T cell receptor beta chains derived from one specimen sequenced in a study of CD8 T cells in ankylosing spondylitis. One entry per CDR3 protein, called by TCRdb with MiXCR from the 5' RACE reads. The sample lists 240,000 or so distinct CDR3 sequences; around 10% were seen once. Material: blood, either unsorted or a sorted T cell fraction (not recorded which). Receptors originate from a male donor with ankylosing spondylitis or in good health (not recorded which).

This clonotype was detected ten times or more. The rearrangement links TRBV5-1 to TRBJ1-1; D is unclear. CDR1 is SGHRS, CDR2 YFSETQ, per germline. The CDR3 sequence is 15 residues long. V dropped 4 bases and J dropped 4 bases, with 17 bases sitting between them. The DNA for the CDR3 is TGCGCCAGCAGCCCCACCAGAGGTTCGAGCACTGAAGCTTTCTTT. Encoded protein: CASSPTRGSSTEAFF.

The table lists this clonotype with many counts. The chain uses TRBV5-1 and TRBJ2-1; perhaps TRBD2 as D (6 bases). V was cut by 1 base and J by 8 bases, with 13 bases left in between. The germline V gene has CDR1 SGHRS and CDR2 YFSETQ. The CDR3 spans 14 residues. The CDR3 nucleotides are TGCGCCAGCAGCTTGTCTGTGGGGGGATATGAGCAGTTCTTC. It codes for CASSLSVGGYEQFF.

This clonotype was seen a few times. The gene calls are TRBV7-6 and TRBJ2-2; no reliable D call. The CDR3 spans 14 residues. V was clipped by 4 bases and J by 4 bases, with 10 bases between them. Germline values: CDR1 SGHVS, CDR2 FNYEAQ. The CDR3 DNA reads as TGTGCCAGCAGCTGGGTCGTAGGCACCGGGGAGCTGTTTTTT. It yields the protein CASSWVVGTGELFF.

This clonotype was seen a few times. The chain carries TRBV5-1 and TRBJ2-1; 15 nucleotides match TRBD2. In germline, CDR1 is SGHRS, CDR2 YFSETQ. Unmatched junction bases numbered 9, after V lost 4 bases and J lost 4 bases. The CDR3 loop spans 18 amino acids. CDR3 sequence (DNA): TGCGCCAGCAGCCTGGGACTAGCGGGAGGTACTATATACAATGAGCAGTTCTTC. It specifies CASSLGLAGGTIYNEQFF.

This clonotype was found many times. The chain combines TRBV27 with TRBJ2-1; 11 nucleotides agree with TRBD2. The germline V gene encodes CDR1 MNHEY and CDR2 SMNVEV (reference sequence). CDR3 size: 16 residues. The J segment lost 5 bases and the V segment lost 8 bases, leaving 11 bases of the junction unmatched. CDR3 amino acids: CASSSGRLAGNNEQFF. In DNA form, the CDR3 reads TGTGCCAGCTCAAGCGGGCGACTAGCGGGAAACAATGAGCAGTTCTTC.

This chain connects TRBV10-1 to TRBJ2-4; D gene uncertain. This CDR3 is 15 amino acids long. V was trimmed by 0 bases and J by 0 bases, leaving 6 bases between them. The V gene's germline CDR1 is WNHNN and CDR2 SYGVQD (reference sequence). In DNA form, the CDR3 reads TGCGCCAGCAGTGAGTCGTCACTAGCCAAAAACATTCAGTACTTC. Protein sequence: CASSESSLAKNIQYF.

This clonotype appeared many times. J is TRBJ1-3 and V is TRBV6-1; D gene uncertain. V gave up 7 bases and J gave up 3 bases, with 13 bases separating them. Germline CDR1 is MNHNS and CDR2 is SASEGT. CDR3 length: 14 residues. In DNA form, the CDR3 reads TGTGCCAGCAAGGTGGAAGGTTATGGAAACACCATATATTTT. Its translation is CASKVEGYGNTIYF.

The sample holds many counts of this clonotype. This chain links TRBV20-1 with TRBJ2-3; no reliable D call. Trimming left V 0 bases short and J 5 bases short, with 3 bases between. This CDR3 spans 11 amino acids. Germline V gene lookup returns CDR1 DFQATT and CDR2 SNEGSKA (reference sequence). The CDR3 DNA is TGCAGTGCTAGAGATATAGATACGCAGTATTTT. Translated, it gives CSARDIDTQYF.

In its sample, this clonotype ranks as medium-sized. The chain couples TRBV15 to TRBJ2-6; no firm D call. Trimming took 0 bases from V and 0 from J, leaving 6 bases between them. Germline V gene lookup returns CDR1 LNHNV and CDR2 YYDKDF (reference sequence). This CDR3 has 16 amino acids. The CDR3 region is CATSRDSTSGANVLTF. CDR3 nucleotide sequence: TGTGCCACCAGCAGAGATAGCACCTCTGGGGCCAACGTCCTGACTTTC.

A few counts support this clonotype. This chain uses TRBV20-1 with TRBJ1-5; D not resolved. CDR1 is DFQATT and CDR2 is SNEGSKA in the germline V gene (reference sequence). V was cut by 5 bases and J by 1 base, with 24 bases left in between. The CDR3 runs to 18 residues. CDR3 residues: CSAAPASLGPESNQPQHF. DNA of the CDR3: TGCAGTGCTGCCCCGGCCTCACTAGGACCCGAGAGCAATCAGCCCCAGCATTTT.

The chain recombines TRBV3-1 with TRBJ2-2, with 7 bases fitting TRBD1. CDR1 and CDR2 from the germline V gene are LGHDT and YNNKEL (reference sequence). The V and J ends lost 0 bases and 1 base, in that order; junction bases with no gene match: 5. The CDR3 length is 17 residues. The CDR3 sequence is CASSQDSPGGNTGELFF. The CDR3 coding sequence is TGTGCCAGCAGCCAAGATTCGCCAGGGGGGAACACCGGGGAGCTGTTTTTT. The entire variable domain, with the rest obtained from reference TRBV3-1 and TRBJ2-2, is as follows: DTAVSQTPKYLVTQMGNDKSIKCEQNLGHDTMYWYKQDSKKFLKIMFSYNNKELIINETVPNRFSPKSPDKAHLNLHINSLELGDSAVYFCASSQDSPGGNTGELFFGEGSRLTVL.

This clonotype was picked up a small number of times. The CDR3 sequence is CASSRPGGNTEAFF. As DNA, the CDR3 is TGTGCCAGCAGCCGCCCAGGGGGGAACACTGAAGCTTTCTTT. The V gene is TRBV14, the J gene TRBJ1-1; 7 bases are shared with TRBD1. V shed 4 bases, J shed 1 base, and the junction held 3 bases outside the gene matches. The germline V gene has CDR1 SGHDN and CDR2 FVKESK. This CDR3 spans 14 amino acids.

V and J are TRBV5-1 and TRBJ2-6; the D is unclear. The length of the CDR3 is 15 residues. Trimming took 1 base from V and 0 from J, leaving 5 bases between them. The V gene's germline CDR1 is SGHRS and CDR2 YFSETQ. CDR3 in amino acids: CASSLQLSGANVLTF. The CDR3 region has the DNA TGCGCCAGCAGCTTGCAACTCTCTGGGGCCAACGTCCTGACTTTC. Complete variable domain (other parts from reference TRBV5-1 and TRBJ2-6): KAGVTQTPRYLIKTRGQQVTLSCSPISGHRSVSWYQQTPGQGLQFLFEYFSETQRNKGNFPGRFSGRQFSNSRSEMNVSTLELGDSALYLCASSLQLSGANVLTFGAGSRLTVL.

This chain links TRBV28 with TRBJ1-4, with 9 bases lining up with TRBD1. The ends lost 7 bases at V and 10 bases at J; junction bases unmatched: 13. Germline values: CDR1 MDHEN, CDR2 SYDVKM. CDR3 size: 15 residues. CDR3 sequence: CASIMGDRESGKLFF. In DNA, the CDR3 is TGTGCCAGCATCATGGGGGACAGGGAATCCGGAAAACTGTTTTTT.

The chain has TRBV12-5 and TRBJ2-7, with D possibly TRBD1 on 7 matching bases. This CDR3 has 15 amino acids. Germline CDR1 and CDR2: LGHNT and FRNRAP. Trimming pared 7 bases from V and 3 bases from J, leaving 19 bases between. CDR3 DNA: TGTGCTAGTGCCATTAGGGGGGACAGCAGCTACGAGCAGTACTTC. Its protein product is CASAIRGDSSYEQYF.

This clonotype occurred many times. The CDR3 region has the DNA TGTGCCAGCAGCCCAGGAGGGGAAACTCGCACAGATACGCAGTATTTT. Translation: CASSPGGETRTDTQYF. The chain is built from TRBV25-1 and TRBJ2-3; a weak D match, TRBD2 (6 bases). CDR1 and CDR2 from the germline V gene are MGHDK and SYGVNS. The CDR3 spans 16 residues. Trimming cost V 6 bases and J 1 base, with 17 bases left between them.

The chain recombines TRBV7-9 with TRBJ2-3, with TRBD1 matching 8 bases. Trimming removed 8 bases from V and 2 bases from J; junction bases left unmatched: 6. The germline CDR1 and CDR2 sequences are SEHNR and FQNEAQ (reference sequence). This CDR3 has 14 residues. The CDR3 region has the DNA TGTGCCAGCCGCCAGGGGGCTGACACAGATACGCAGTATTTT. It encodes CASRQGADTDTQYF.

The chain couples TRBV4-2 to TRBJ2-5; 11 bases fit TRBD2. Germline CDR1 reads LGHNA; CDR2 reads YNFKEQ. The CDR3 has 16 residues. V gave up 2 bases and J gave up 2 bases; unmatched junction bases: 4. The CDR3 region is CASSQPGTSGQETQYF. The CDR3 nucleotides are TGTGCCAGCAGCCAACCAGGGACTAGCGGTCAAGAGACCCAGTACTTC.